This T cell receptor (beta chain) originates from a study of control samples from healthy donors and cancer patients (dated by TCRdb to 2020 to 2021). The library was produced with the immunoSEQ multiplex PCR assay. TCRdb carries this immuneACCESS record with in-frame sequences only. Its versions omit some clonotypes, under half of them owing to an unresolved V gene in the studies checked, with the rest unexplained. For this sample there are 150,000 to 200,000 clones; 90% appear just once. In total, the top ten clones hold about 1.4% of the sample. V loses 3 bases of germline sequence and J loses 6 bases, and the interval between the two ends is 6 bases. The CDR3 goes from the cysteine to the phenylalanine over 12 residues. The retained sequence is limited to the CDR3, 36 bases, with the frame set at the first base. The germline V gene specifies SGHRS as CDR1 and YFSETQ as CDR2. On this clone: This clone's antigen is unknown. No base quality information exists; no much larger clone differs at one position.

The receptor comes from a woman aged 45-65 years in good health. The rearrangement joined TRBV5-1 to TRBJ2-2, with the D gene too uncertain to name. Source material: blood. The DNA sequence is as follows: TGCGCCAGCAGCTCGAGCTCCGGGGAGCTGTTTTTT. This encodes CASSSSSGELFF. Outside the CDR3, residues come from the reference TRBV5-1 and TRBJ2-2 proteins, so the full variable domain is: KAGVTQTPRYLIKTRGQQVTLSCSPISGHRSVSWYQQTPGQGLQFLFEYFSETQRNKGNFPGRFSGRQFSNSRSEMNVSTLELGDSALYLCASSSSSGELFFGEGSRLTVL.